Listed below are T cell receptor beta chains from one sample, sequenced in a study of T cell responses to AZD1222 COVID-19 vaccine. TCRdb's table, derived via immunoSEQ multiplex PCR, lists solely in-frame clones and lacks some. Of roughly 80,000 clones detected, roughly 90% appear once; the ten largest clones hold approximately 4.2%. This specimen was peripheral blood, taken on day 0 of AZD1222 vaccination. The receptors originated from an adult in good health. CDR3s include the opening cysteine and the closing phenylalanine or tryptophan. The D gene is left open where the match is weak. Some rows have no size entry. The others give once, few or many, or a class for an expanded clone.

V	D	size	J	CDR3	DNA
TRBV29-1	TRBD1	.	TRBJ1-2	CSVSGTGTYRYGYTF	TGCAGCGTTTCCGGGACAGGGACATACCGCTATGGCTACACCTTC
TRBV30	.	.	TRBJ2-7	CAWSEVWASYEQYF	TGTGCCTGGAGTGAGGTGTGGGCCTCCTACGAGCAGTACTTC
TRBV4-2	.	.	TRBJ1-2	CASSRQARDGYTF	TGTGCCAGCAGCCGACAGGCGAGGGATGGCTACACCTTC
TRBV5-6	TRBD2	once	TRBJ2-3	CASSLVPSGGGTDTQYF	TGTGCCAGCAGCTTGGTTCCTAGCGGGGGGGGCACAGATACGCAGTATTTT
TRBV15	.	.	TRBJ1-5	CATNEEFNQPQHF	TGTGCCACCAACGAGGAGTTCAATCAGCCCCAGCATTTT
TRBV6-5	TRBD1	.	TRBJ1-1	CASSSWDRDTEAFF	TGTGCCAGCAGTTCCTGGGACAGAGACACTGAAGCTTTCTTT
TRBV11-1	.	few	TRBJ2-3	CASSFRTGDTQYF	TGTGCCAGCAGCTTTCGGACGGGGGATACGCAGTATTTT
TRBV24-1	TRBD1	.	TRBJ2-2	CATSPGGANTGELFF	TGTGCCACCAGCCCAGGGGGCGCTAACACCGGGGAGCTGTTTTTT
TRBV5-1	.	.	TRBJ2-3	CASLPAPGSGTDTQYF	TGCGCCAGCCTACCGGCACCGGGTTCTGGCACAGATACGCAGTATTTT
TRBV4-2	.	.	TRBJ1-1	CASSSQVWENTEAFF	TGTGCCAGCAGCTCACAGGTATGGGAGAACACTGAAGCTTTCTTT